The following is a T cell receptor beta chain sequence with its context. The researchers put about 200,000 CFSE-labeled responder cells into plates with about 200,000 irradiated, violet-dye-labeled stimulator cells. Measured with immunoSEQ multiplex PCR; TCRdb has only the in-frame clones, and not every one. The table lists under 20,000 clones, approximately 40% of them singletons. The data belong to a study of graft-versus-host responses after intestinal transplantation. About the study: Anti-thymocyte globulin served as induction for all recipients, who then took tacrolimus and steroids for roughly 3 years.

The V gene's germline CDR1 is MDHEN and CDR2 SYDVKM. The V end was cut by 2 bases, the J end by 3 bases, with 11 bases between. The CDR3 consists of 15 residues. The TCR comes from a human patient who received an intestinal transplant. The sample was alloreactive CD8+ T cells from a mixed lymphocyte reaction culture, taken before intestinal transplant. Documented subset: CFSE-low proliferating T cells sorted from approximately 6-day pre-transplant mixed lymphocyte reaction (GvH or HvG direction). V is TRBV28 and J is TRBJ2-1; unclear D gene. CDR3 region: CASSLLEQLYNEQFF. CDR3 in DNA: TGTGCCAGCAGTTTACTCGAGCAACTCTACAATGAGCAGTTCTTC.